Listed below are T cell receptor beta chains from one sample, sequenced in a study of T cell repertoires in cytomegalovirus infection. TCRdb fed the reads into MiXCR, producing one record per CDR3 protein. The profile covers 150,000 to 200,000 distinct CDR3 sequences, with approximately 19% appearing a single time and about 2.9% taken by the ten largest. Material for sequencing was PBMCs. All receptors derive from a human donor in good health (CMV status not recorded). Some clones in this sample may be carry-over from other donors' samples. Both conserved end residues are part of each CDR3. A D gene is named only where the DNA matches it firmly. Clone sizes are given selectively: once, few, many, or a class where the clone is expanded.

j_call,d_call,v_call,clone_size,cdr3_aa,cdr3_nt
TRBJ2-7,NA,TRBV6-1,many,CASRRTPYEQYF,TGTGCCAGCAGAAGGACGCCCTACGAGCAGTACTTC
TRBJ2-1,NA,TRBV4-1,NA,CASSQSPGNPDEQFF,TGCGCCAGCAGCCAATCTCCGGGGAACCCCGATGAGCAGTTCTTC
TRBJ2-5,NA,TRBV7-2,many,CASSGTHQETQYF,TGTGCCAGCAGCGGGACACACCAAGAGACCCAGTACTTC
TRBJ1-3,NA,TRBV4-3,many,CASSQEPPGSSGNTIYF,TGCGCCAGCAGCCAAGAACCTCCAGGGAGCTCTGGAAACACCATATATTTT
TRBJ1-1,NA,TRBV29-1,NA,CSAGYTEAFF,TGCAGCGCCGGGTACACTGAAGCTTTCTTT
TRBJ2-7,TRBD2,TRBV7-9,NA,CASSGGLASTYEQYF,TGTGCCAGCAGCGGTGGACTAGCGTCTACCTACGAGCAGTACTTC
TRBJ1-2,TRBD1,TRBV27,few,CASSSSGTGRGYTF,TGTGCCAGCAGTTCGTCCGGGACAGGGAGAGGCTACACCTTC
TRBJ2-1,TRBD1,TRBV12-3/TRBV12-4,NA,CASSLIDRVDGNEQFF,TGTGCCAGCAGTTTAATCGACAGGGTAGATGGGAATGAGCAGTTCTTC
TRBJ2-1,TRBD2,TRBV20-1,few,CSAPGERGNYNEQFF,TGCAGTGCCCCAGGGGAGCGGGGGAACTACAATGAGCAGTTCTTC
TRBJ2-1,NA,TRBV5-1,few,CASSDTYNEQFF,TGCGCCAGCAGCGACACATACAATGAGCAGTTCTTC
TRBJ2-5,NA,TRBV18,NA,CASSPQPQGETQYF,TGTGCCAGCTCACCTCAGCCCCAGGGAGAGACCCAGTACTTC